The 7 T cell receptor beta chains below all came from one sample that was sequenced in a study of monozygotic twins with inflammatory bowel disease. TCRdb re-called the 5' RACE reads and catalogs CDR3 proteins one per entry, DNA excluded. This repertoire includes approximately 330,000 distinct CDR3 sequences. Sequencing was performed on blood. The receptors were gathered from a human donor with ulcerative colitis or Crohn's disease, or a healthy co-twin of an affected twin (not recorded which).

The chain recombines TRBV5-1 with TRBJ2-7. This CDR3 has 15 residues. Germline assignment: CDR1 SGHRS and CDR2 YFSETQ. CDR3 region: CASSLGQLLDYEQYF.

The rearrangement uses TRBV20-1 and TRBJ2-2; TCRdb lists TRBD2, though no DNA is available to test this call. Germline V gene sequence: CDR1 DFQATT, CDR2 SNEGSKA (reference sequence). The CDR3 is 13 amino acids. CDR3 loop: CSARQRVAGELFF.

This chain links TRBV12-3 or TRBV12-4 with TRBJ1-6; TCRdb picks TRBD1, but there is no DNA to check that call. This CDR3 contains 14 residues. The CDR3 reads CASSPTSPRGPLHF.

CDR3 protein: CASSHISYEQYF. J is TRBJ2-7 and V is TRBV3-1. Germline-derived CDR1 and CDR2 are LGHDT and YNNKEL (reference sequence). CDR3 length: 12 residues.

The genes are TRBV7-2 and TRBJ1-3; TCRdb calls TRBD1, which cannot be checked without DNA. The CDR3 length is 15 residues. CDR1 is SGHTA, CDR2 FQGNSA, per germline. The CDR3 spells CASSPDGGEGNTIYF.

This sequence joins TRBV14 and TRBJ2-6. This CDR3 region has 13 residues. In germline, CDR1 is SGHDN, CDR2 FVKESK. CDR3 sequence: CASSPVRANVLTF. Full variable domain (missing parts from reference TRBV14 and TRBJ2-6): EAGVTQFPSHSVIEKGQTVTLRCDPISGHDNLYWYRRVMGKEIKFLLHFVKESKQDESGMPNNRFLAERTGGTYSTLKVQPAELEDSGVYFCASSPVRANVLTFGAGSRLTVL.

The J gene is TRBJ2-7, the V gene TRBV29-1; no DNA is available, so the TRBD2 call from TCRdb remains unchecked. The CDR3 has 14 amino acids. The germline CDR1 and CDR2 sequences are SQVTM and ANQGSEA. The CDR3: CSVEDPGEGYEQYF.